A single sample gave rise to the 7 T cell receptor beta chains below, sequenced in a study of blood T cell repertoires in COVID-19. Generated by immunoSEQ multiplex PCR, the TCRdb table keeps only in-frame clones and is missing some. The sample lists more than 200,000 clones; roughly nine tenths were seen once. Material: peripheral blood. The receptors stem from a man between 65 and 85 years old with acute or convalescent COVID-19.

This chain connects TRBV5-1 to TRBJ1-6; 7 bases map to TRBD1. Germline CDR1 SGHRS, CDR2 YFSETQ. Unmatched junction bases numbered 4, after V lost 3 bases and J lost 7 bases. The CDR3 consists of 14 residues. In nucleotides, the CDR3 is TGCGCCAGCAGCTCGGGACAGAGAAATTCACCCCTCCACTTT. Translating it yields CASSSGQRNSPLHF.

The chain has TRBV20-1 and TRBJ2-5, with a weak D call TRBD2 (7 bases). CDR3 length equals 14 residues. From germline, CDR1 is DFQATT and CDR2 SNEGSKA (reference sequence). The V end was cut by 3 bases, the J end by 4 bases, with 15 bases between. CDR3 protein: CSASVRGGGETQYF. CDR3 sequence (DNA): TGCAGTGCTAGTGTTAGGGGAGGGGGAGAGACCCAGTACTTC.

The chain couples TRBV18 to TRBJ2-7; 9 positions agree with TRBD1. Trimming at V came to 5 bases and at J to 3 bases, leaving 8 bases not matched to a gene. This CDR3 contains 15 residues. Germline CDR1 and CDR2: KGHSH and LQKENI. The DNA for the CDR3 is TGTGCCAGCTCAGCCCGACAGGGGGAGCTCTACGAGCAGTACTTC. Translated: CASSARQGELYEQYF.

The rearrangement links TRBV28 to TRBJ1-4; TRBD1 aligns across 7 bases. The germline V gene has CDR1 MDHEN and CDR2 SYDVKM. J lost 5 bases, V lost 6 bases, and 12 bases had no gene match. CDR3 length: 16 residues. CDR3 DNA: TGTGCCAGCAGGACCCCTTACAGGGGACTCAATGAAAAACTGTTTTTT. It specifies CASRTPYRGLNEKLFF.

The genes are TRBV29-1 and TRBJ1-2; D is unclear. V was cut by 3 bases and J by 8 bases, with 10 bases left in between. This CDR3 region has 11 residues. The germline V gene has CDR1 SQVTM and CDR2 ANQGSEA. CDR3 sequence: CSVDPGGGYTF. For the CDR3, the DNA is TGCAGCGTTGACCCAGGAGGAGGCTACACCTTC.

V is TRBV18 and J is TRBJ1-2; D might be TRBD1 (5 bases). Germline assignment: CDR1 KGHSH and CDR2 LQKENI. There are 13 residues in the CDR3. V was cut by 4 bases and J by 8 bases, with 14 bases left in between. For the CDR3, the DNA is TGTGCCAGCTCACATGACAGTACCCTCGGCTACACCTTC. Protein: CASSHDSTLGYTF.

The V call is TRBV7-6, the J call TRBJ1-1; unclear D gene. This CDR3 has 13 amino acids. Trimming stripped 5 bases from V and 1 base from J, with 8 bases between. Per the germline V gene, CDR1 is SGHVS and CDR2 is FNYEAQ. The CDR3 coding sequence is TGTGCCAGCAGCATAGGAGAGAACACTGAAGCTTTCTTT. It translates to CASSIGENTEAFF.